These 25 T cell receptor beta chains came from one sample sequenced in a study of identifying expanded T cells in peripheral blood. Sequencing used immunoSEQ multiplex PCR; TCRdb keeps in-frame clones, though not all of them. The sample includes about 91,000 clones, about 91% of them seen just once. The material sequenced was blood. The source is a person aged 18 to 69 in good health.

The chain links TRBV9 to TRBJ2-1; 8 nucleotides align to TRBD2. This CDR3 is 17 amino acids long. Losses at the gene ends were 0 bases for V and 7 bases for J; bases not matched to a gene: 12. The germline CDR1 and CDR2 sequences are SGDLS and YYNGEE. CDR3: CASSVASAGVLGNEQFF. The CDR3 coding sequence is TGTGCCAGCAGCGTAGCATCAGCGGGGGTCCTGGGGAATGAGCAGTTCTTC.

This chain connects TRBV7-2 to TRBJ2-5; D is unresolved. Trimming took 4 bases from V and 4 from J, leaving 10 bases between them. The CDR3 extends over 13 amino acids. CDR1 is SGHTA, CDR2 FQGNSA, per germline. The CDR3 spells CASSSTVIETQYF. The CDR3 nucleotides are TGTGCCAGCAGCTCCACGGTCATAGAGACCCAGTACTTC.

This clone was detected only once. CDR3 residues: CASSLTSGRADNEQFF. CDR3 DNA: TGTGCCAGCAGTTTAACTAGCGGGAGGGCCGACAATGAGCAGTTCTTC. The V and J genes are TRBV28 and TRBJ2-1, with 13 bases matching TRBD2. The CDR3 contains 16 residues. Germline trimming cut 2 bases from V and 5 bases from J; bases unmatched to any gene: 3. Germline CDR1 is MDHEN and CDR2 is SYDVKM.

This clone was seen more than once but under ten times. The CDR3 reads CASKSSRGPGNQPQHF. DNA for the CDR3: TGTGCCAGCAAATCATCCAGGGGGCCGGGCAATCAGCCCCAGCATTTT. The rearrangement joins TRBV2 to TRBJ1-5; TRBD1 matches at 8 bases. V shed 7 bases, J shed 2 bases, and the junction held 10 bases outside the gene matches. Germline CDR1 SNHLY, CDR2 FYNNEI. CDR3 length: 16 residues.

This clone was seen more than once but under ten times. The chain combines TRBV7-6 with TRBJ2-7; TRBD1 matches at 11 bases. CDR3 size: 14 residues. Germline V gene data show CDR1 as SGHVS and CDR2 as FNYEAQ. V was pared by 5 bases and J by 5 bases, with 5 bases of the junction left unmatched. The CDR3 coding sequence is TGTGCCAGCAGCCCGGGACAGGGGGGCGACGAGCAGTACTTC. Its translation is CASSPGQGGDEQYF.

This clone has just one count. The chain couples TRBV9 to TRBJ2-1; D unclear. Per germline, CDR1 SGDLS and CDR2 YYNGEE. This CDR3 has 16 residues. V was clipped by 10 bases and J by 0 bases, with 20 bases between them. The CDR3 DNA reads as TGTGCCTCCCAAGTGGGGTCCCCCAGCTCCTACAATGAGCAGTTCTTC. Translation: CASQVGSPSSYNEQFF.

The CDR3 DNA reads TGTGCCAGTAGTATCGCAGTTACAGACAGACCCACCTACGAGCAGTACTTC. It codes for CASSIAVTDRPTYEQYF. The chain is built from TRBV19 and TRBJ2-7; tentative D call: TRBD1 (5 bases). Germline values: CDR1 LNHDA, CDR2 SQIVND (reference sequence). The CDR3 consists of 17 residues. Trimming took 3 bases from V and 2 from J, leaving 20 bases between them.

This clone has a single count. The chain employs TRBV4-1 and TRBJ2-7; TRBD2 matches at 9 bases. CDR3 size: 16 residues. In germline, CDR1 is MGHRA, CDR2 YSYEKL. The trim removed 1 base at V and 0 bases at J, leaving 4 bases unmatched. Here the CDR3 DNA reads TGCGCCAGCAGCCAAGTAGCGGGAGCCAACTCCTACGAGCAGTACTTC. Translated, it gives CASSQVAGANSYEQYF.

This chain uses TRBV27 with TRBJ2-1, with D unresolved. Trimming removed 4 bases from V and 2 bases from J, with 9 bases in between. The CDR3 runs 14 residues. Germline values: CDR1 MNHEY, CDR2 SMNVEV (reference sequence). The DNA for the CDR3 is TGTGCCAGCAGTTGGAACCAGCCCTACAATGAGCAGTTCTTC. The encoded protein is CASSWNQPYNEQFF.

The chain is built from TRBV4-2 and TRBJ1-5, with D uncertain. The V gene lost 1 base and the J gene lost 4 bases, with 8 bases spanning the gap. The CDR3 runs 14 residues. From germline, CDR1 is LGHNA and CDR2 YNFKEQ. The DNA for the CDR3 is TGTGCCAGCAGCCAAGGCCAGGAAAATCAGCCCCAGCATTTT. Amino acid sequence: CASSQGQENQPQHF.

V gene TRBV27 combines with J gene TRBJ2-5; D may be TRBD1 (5 bases). Gene TRBJ2-7 matches the end of the DNA better, so the J call may be wrong. This CDR3 has 14 residues. Germline loops: CDR1 MNHEY, CDR2 SMNVEV (reference sequence). As DNA, the CDR3 is TGTGCCAGCAGTTTATTGGCAGGGTGGCGCGAGCAGTACTTC. Its protein product is CASSLLAGWREQYF.

V usage is TRBV30 and J usage is TRBJ1-2; TRBD1 matches at 8 bases. This CDR3 has 12 residues. Losses at the gene ends were 1 base for V and 13 bases for J; bases not matched to a gene: 8. Germline CDR1 GTSNPN, CDR2 SVGIG (reference sequence). The CDR3: CAWSGTGTAATF. The CDR3 DNA reads as TGTGCCTGGAGTGGGACAGGGACGGCTGCCACCTTC.

The chain is built from TRBV9 and TRBJ2-1; 13 nucleotides agree with TRBD2. The CDR3 runs to 15 residues. V lost 0 bases, J lost 6 bases, and 0 bases stayed unmatched. Germline CDR1 reads SGDLS; CDR2 reads YYNGEE. This CDR3 is CASSVGLAGGNEQFF. DNA for the CDR3: TGTGCCAGCAGCGTAGGACTAGCGGGGGGCAATGAGCAGTTCTTC.

The rearrangement joins TRBV7-3 to TRBJ1-1; D gene unclear. V was trimmed by 2 bases and J by 1 base, leaving 5 bases between them. There are 13 residues in the CDR3. Germline values: CDR1 SGHTA, CDR2 FQGTGA. CDR3 nucleotide sequence: TGTGCCAGCAGCTTATTTCCGAACACTGAAGCTTTCTTT. This translates into CASSLFPNTEAFF.

The V gene is TRBV6-4, the J gene TRBJ2-1, with 9 bases identical to TRBD2. The junction had 4 bases not matched to a gene; V was cut back by 0 bases and J by 7 bases. CDR1 and CDR2 (germline): MRHNA, SNTAGT. The CDR3 runs 15 residues. The CDR3 reads CASSDSSGGLNEQFF. The CDR3 coding sequence is TGTGCCAGCAGTGACTCAAGCGGGGGGTTAAATGAGCAGTTCTTC.

The table lists this clone with a count of one. The chain couples TRBV19 to TRBJ2-1; D call uncertain. V was pared by 7 bases and J by 0 bases, with 7 bases between. The V gene's germline CDR1 is LNHDA and CDR2 SQIVND (reference sequence). The CDR3 sequence is 13 residues long. The CDR3 nucleotides are TGTGCCAGTACTACAGCCTCCTACAATGAGCAGTTCTTC. Translated: CASTTASYNEQFF.

This chain uses TRBV13 with TRBJ2-6; 7 bases are a match to TRBD1. The CDR3 runs 20 residues. Trimming at V came to 0 bases and at J to 2 bases, leaving 13 bases not matched to a gene. Germline assignment: CDR1 PRHDT and CDR2 FYEKMQ (reference sequence). The CDR3 DNA follows: TGTGCCAGCAGCTTAGGCCTCGAAACAGGGGAGCTTGCTGGGGCCAACGTCCTGACTTTC. Protein sequence: CASSLGLETGELAGANVLTF.

V is TRBV29-1 and J is TRBJ2-7; D possibly corresponds to TRBD2 (5 bases). From germline, CDR1 is SQVTM and CDR2 ANQGSEA. V lost 1 base and J lost 2, with 9 bases in between. The CDR3 runs 13 residues. The CDR3 DNA follows: TGCAGCGTTGAAGGGCGGGCCACCTACGAGCAGTACTTC. Encoded protein: CSVEGRATYEQYF.

The chain carries TRBV5-1 and TRBJ2-7, with a weak D call TRBD1 (5 bases). The length of the CDR3 is 14 residues. V shed 5 bases and J shed 3 bases, with 15 bases lying between them. Germline assignment: CDR1 SGHRS and CDR2 YFSETQ. CDR3 amino acids: CASSRSGSNYEQYF. In DNA form, the CDR3 reads TGCGCCAGCAGTAGGTCAGGGTCTAACTACGAGCAGTACTTC.

This chain uses TRBV5-6 with TRBJ1-1; TRBD1 matches at 7 bases. The CDR3 totals 14 residues. With 2 bases clipped from V and 5 bases from J, the junction kept 6 bases outside the gene matches. Germline V CDR1 and CDR2: SGHDT, YYEEEE. CDR3 in amino acids: CASSFSRGRTEAFF. Here the CDR3 DNA reads TGTGCCAGCAGCTTCTCTAGGGGGCGAACTGAAGCTTTCTTT.

The chain couples TRBV7-8 to TRBJ2-7, with 11 bases fitting TRBD2. CDR3 length equals 16 residues. With V trimmed by 3 bases and J by 6 bases, 10 bases remained unmatched. Germline loops: CDR1 SGHVS, CDR2 FQNEAQ. This CDR3 is CASSLPSGGSSGEQYF. CDR3 in DNA: TGTGCCAGCAGCTTGCCTAGCGGGGGGTCATCGGGCGAGCAGTACTTC.

The chain uses TRBV19 and TRBJ1-5; D gene ambiguous. V was trimmed by 4 bases and J by 0 bases, leaving 10 bases between them. Germline V lookup: CDR1 LNHDA, CDR2 SQIVND (reference sequence). This CDR3 spans 15 amino acids. The CDR3, as DNA: TGTGCCAGTAGTAGGAGGGAGTATAGCAATCAGCCCCAGCATTTT. Its translation is CASSRREYSNQPQHF.

This rearrangement joins TRBV7-2 to TRBJ2-3; TRBD2 might be the D (5 bases). CDR1 is SGHTA, CDR2 FQGNSA, per germline. The V end was cut by 7 bases, the J end by 1 base, with 24 bases between. There are 18 residues in the CDR3. The CDR3 DNA sequence: TGTGCCAGCACCCCACCCAGCGGCGCACCCCTCGGCACAGATACGCAGTATTTT. Translation: CASTPPSGAPLGTDTQYF. The full variable domain, in which reference TRBV7-2 and TRBJ2-3 provide the parts outside the CDR3, is GAGVSQSPSNKVTEKGKDVELRCDPISGHTALYWYRQSLGQGLEFLIYFQGNSAPDKSGLPSDRFSAERTGGSVSTLTIQRTQQEDSAVYLCASTPPSGAPLGTDTQYFGPGTRLTVL.

The V call is TRBV2, the J call TRBJ2-1, with TRBD2 matching 9 bases. The CDR3 runs to 15 residues. CDR1 and CDR2 from the germline V gene are SNHLY and FYNNEI. V was pared by 5 bases and J by 8 bases, with 10 bases of the junction left unmatched. The CDR3 region is CASSRGLAGDHEQFF. The DNA for the CDR3 is TGTGCCAGCAGTCGCGGCTTAGCGGGAGACCATGAGCAGTTCTTC.

This clone was detected only once. The V call is TRBV7-2, the J call TRBJ1-1; possibly TRBD1 for D (6 bases). Trimming took 3 bases from V and 6 from J, leaving 11 bases between them. CDR3 length: 13 residues. CDR1 and CDR2 (germline): SGHTA, FQGNSA. DNA of the CDR3: TGTGCCAGCAGCTTGAACAGGGAGTCTGAAGCTTTCTTT. This codes for CASSLNRESEAFF.